Shown below are 11 T cell receptor beta chains from a single sample sequenced in a study of OX40 agonist ivuxolimab in advanced cancers. The assay was immunoSEQ multiplex PCR, and TCRdb's table has in-frame clones only and misses some. This sample carries 44,000 or so clones, around 80% of them seen once, and the ten largest clones take 6% to 7%. This specimen consisted of CD4+ or CD8+ T cells sorted from blood, obtained in a trial of the OX40 agonist ivuxolimab. These TCRs come from an adult with an advanced solid tumor such as melanoma, head and neck, liver or kidney cancer.

This clone occurred once. The DNA of the CDR3 is TGCAGCGTTGAAGCCCAGGGCAGAACATCCCTTGAGTTAGCTGAAGCTTTCTTT. Protein: CSVEAQGRTSLELAEAFF. The gene calls are TRBV29-1 and TRBJ1-1, with D maybe TRBD1 (5 bases). The CDR3 totals 18 residues. V lost 1 base and J 6 bases, leaving 27 bases between the germline ends. CDR1 and CDR2 from the germline V gene are SQVTM and ANQGSEA.

The chain recombines TRBV7-8 with TRBJ2-7, with D unresolved. V was shortened by 5 bases and J by 1 base, with 12 bases between the two germline ends. This CDR3 has 14 residues. Germline V gene lookup returns CDR1 SGHVS and CDR2 FQNEAQ. The chain's CDR3 is CASSPEDGSYEQYF. CDR3 DNA sequence: TGTGCCAGCAGCCCAGAGGATGGTTCCTACGAGCAGTACTTC.

This clone was counted a single time. The chain joins TRBV2 to TRBJ2-5; TRBD1 aligns across 7 bases. The germline V gene encodes CDR1 SNHLY and CDR2 FYNNEI. The CDR3 is 15 amino acids. With V trimmed by 7 bases and J by 2 bases, 10 bases remained unmatched. Here the CDR3 reads CASKSGTVRQETQYF. The DNA for the CDR3 is TGTGCCAGCAAGTCCGGGACAGTGCGACAAGAGACCCAGTACTTC.

The chain employs TRBV19 and TRBJ1-6, with TRBD1 identical over 9 bases. CDR1 and CDR2 from the germline V gene are LNHDA and SQIVND (reference sequence). The V gene end was trimmed by 5 bases and the J gene end by 5 bases; junction bases not matched to a gene: 4. The length of the CDR3 is 15 residues. For the CDR3, the DNA is TGTGCCAGTAGTCTCGGGACAGGGAATAATTCACCCCTCCACTTT. It codes for CASSLGTGNNSPLHF.

The chain employs TRBV19 and TRBJ1-2, with D perhaps TRBD1 (6 bases). The CDR3 has 15 residues. The V gene's germline CDR1 is LNHDA and CDR2 SQIVND (reference sequence). Trimming cost V 7 bases and J 1 base, with 16 bases left between them. The CDR3 nucleotides are TGTGCCAGTACAGGCGGGGACATCTTTAACTATGGCTACACCTTC. Translation: CASTGGDIFNYGYTF.

This chain links TRBV6-6 with TRBJ2-7; 7 nucleotides align to TRBD1. V trimming: 4 bases; J trimming: 3 bases; junction bases outside the gene matches: 9. Germline V CDR1 and CDR2: MNHNY, SVGAGI (reference sequence). The CDR3 is 15 residues long. CDR3: CASSSPLTGFYEQYF. Written as DNA, the CDR3 is TGTGCCAGCAGTTCCCCCCTGACAGGGTTCTACGAGCAGTACTTC.

V gene TRBV15 combines with J gene TRBJ2-7; D possibly matches TRBD1 or TRBD2 (6 bases each). Per germline, CDR1 LNHNV and CDR2 YYDKDF (reference sequence). The V gene lost 3 bases and the J gene lost 0 bases, with 9 bases spanning the gap. The CDR3 contains 14 residues. The CDR3 protein is CATSRRDTSYEQYF. As DNA, the CDR3 is TGTGCCACCAGCAGGCGGGACACCTCCTACGAGCAGTACTTC.

V is TRBV27 and J is TRBJ2-1; 15 nucleotides match TRBD2. This CDR3 spans 17 amino acids. V trimming: 5 bases; J trimming: 9 bases; junction bases outside the gene matches: 11. CDR1 MNHEY and CDR2 SMNVEV come from the germline V gene (reference sequence). The CDR3: CASSPGLAGGTQGEQFF. For the CDR3, the DNA is TGTGCCAGCAGTCCCGGACTAGCGGGAGGGACCCAGGGTGAGCAGTTCTTC.

The table lists this clone with a few counts. The chain is built from TRBV5-1 and TRBJ2-7; D perhaps matches TRBD1 (7 bases). Looked up from germline, CDR1 is SGHRS and CDR2 is YFSETQ. CDR3 length: 18 amino acids. Trimming left V 3 bases short and J 1 base short, with 23 bases between. The CDR3 bases are TGCGCCAGCAGCTCCAACCCCCAGGGGGGACAGAGTTCCTACGAGCAGTACTTC. Encoded protein: CASSSNPQGGQSSYEQYF.

This clone was detected only once. The chain recombines TRBV2 with TRBJ2-2, with 10 positions matching TRBD2. Germline-derived CDR1 and CDR2 are SNHLY and FYNNEI. CDR3 size: 14 residues. V lost 7 bases, J lost 7 bases, and 6 bases stayed unmatched. The CDR3 nucleotides are TGTGCCAGCACCGGACTAGCGGTTAACGGGGAGCTGTTTTTT. Translating gives CASTGLAVNGELFF. Drawing the rest from reference TRBV2 and TRBJ2-2, the complete variable domain is EPEVTQTPSHQVTQMGQEVILRCVPISNHLYFYWYRQILGQKVEFLVSFYNNEISEKSEIFDDQFSVERPDGSNFTLKIRSTKLEDSAMYFCASTGLAVNGELFFGEGSRLTVL.

The rearrangement links TRBV12-2 to TRBJ1-3. TRBV12-2 is noted as a pseudogene. CDR3 length: 12 amino acids. CDR3 nucleotide sequence: TGTGCAAGTCGCCTCCCCCGGTACACCATATATTTT. Translation: CASRLPRYTIYF.